This TCR beta chain was obtained from a study of shared clonotypes between healthy human individuals. The method was immunoSEQ multiplex PCR; TCRdb's version includes in-frame clones alone and lacks a portion of them. The table includes hundreds of thousands of clones, less than 85% detected once. Of note for this clone: The antigen is undetermined.

Those who donated were healthy HIV-negative adults, with no recent acute infections or vaccinations reported. Germline assignment: CDR1 SNHLY and CDR2 FYNNEI. V was trimmed by 5 bases and J by 3 bases, leaving 12 bases between them. The CDR3 contains 14 residues. General study results and limits: Generally, naive subsets came out with larger estimated richness than memory subsets.

V usage is TRBV2 and J usage is TRBJ2-3; unclear D gene. Specimen: memory CD4+ T cells sorted from blood. The subset here: CD45RA-negative fraction. The TCR comes from a man aged 30 to 39 in good health. CDR3 region: CASSLDLGTDTQYF. In DNA, the CDR3 is TGTGCCAGCAGTTTAGACCTGGGGACAGATACGCAGTATTTT. The full variable domain, in which reference TRBV2 and TRBJ2-3 provide the parts outside the CDR3, is EPEVTQTPSHQVTQMGQEVILRCVPISNHLYFYWYRQILGQKVEFLVSFYNNEISEKSEIFDDQFSVERPDGSNFTLKIRSTKLEDSAMYFCASSLDLGTDTQYFGPGTRLTVL.